Listed below are T cell receptor beta chains from one sample, sequenced in a study of CD8 T cells in Susac syndrome. In TCRdb, the immunoSEQ multiplex PCR reads were re-called with MiXCR into one record per CDR3 protein. The sample holds about 19,000 distinct CDR3 sequences; about 95% are singletons and the top ten take approximately 0.23%. Sequencing was done on a sample of CD8+ T cells from PBMCs. These receptors originate from a human donor in good health. Both conserved end residues are part of each CDR3. Fields, in order: clone size, J gene, D gene, V gene, CDR3 DNA, CDR3 protein. D genes are given only for firm matches. Clone size, where shown, is once, few, many, or a class for clones that have expanded.

-,TRBJ1-5,TRBD1,TRBV12-3/TRBV12-4,TGTGCCAGCAGACTGACAGGGAATACTCAGCCCCAGCATTTT,CASRLTGNTQPQHF
-,TRBJ1-2,TRBD1,TRBV4-1,TGCGCCAGCAGCCAAGAGAGAAGGACAGGGGCCTATGGCTACACCTTC,CASSQERRTGAYGYTF
-,TRBJ2-1,TRBD1,TRBV19,TGTGCCAGTAGTAATATGGGACAGTCCGAATTAAATGAGCAGTTCTTC,CASSNMGQSELNEQFF
-,TRBJ2-1,TRBD2,TRBV7-8,TGTGCCAGCAGCCCCGGACTAGCGGGGAGCTCCTACAATGAGCAGTTCTTC,CASSPGLAGSSYNEQFF
once,TRBJ2-1,TRBD2,TRBV27,TGTGCCAGCAGTTTAGGGGCTAGCGGGAGCGCCGGTGAGCAGTTCTTC,CASSLGASGSAGEQFF
-,TRBJ2-1,TRBD1,TRBV7-3,TGTGCCAGCAGCCGGGGACAGGGATACAATGAGCAGTTCTTC,CASSRGQGYNEQFF
-,TRBJ1-5,-,TRBV6-5,TGTGCCAGCAGTTACTCGACAGGTAGCAATCAGCCCCAGCATTTT,CASSYSTGSNQPQHF
-,TRBJ2-5,-,TRBV7-3,TGTGCCAGCAGCTTAACAAATGGAGAGACCCAGTACTTC,CASSLTNGETQYF
-,TRBJ2-1,-,TRBV5-1,TGCGCCAGCAGCCATATGACTCCGAGCTCCTACAATGAGCAGTTCTTC,CASSHMTPSSYNEQFF
-,TRBJ1-1,-,TRBV12-3/TRBV12-4,TGTGCCAGCAGTATAACAGTGGGCCCTGAAGCTTTCTTT,CASSITVGPEAFF
few,TRBJ2-1,TRBD2,TRBV7-2,TGTGCCAGCAGTCCCTTGGCGGGGAGGGGCAATGAGCAGTTTTTC,CASSPLAGRGNEQFF
-,TRBJ2-6,-,TRBV25-1,TGTGCCTCGGAGTCTGGGGCCAACGTCCTGACTTTC,CASESGANVLTF
-,TRBJ2-1,-,TRBV19,TGTGCCAGTAGTATAGATAGCTCCTACAATGAGCAGTTCTTC,CASSIDSSYNEQFF
-,TRBJ2-3,-,TRBV3-1,TGTGCCAGCGGGTCGACTAGCACAGATACGCAGTATTTT,CASGSTSTDTQYF
-,TRBJ2-1,-,TRBV3-1,TGTGCCAGCAGCCAAGATCGGACTGTTAAGTTCTTC,CASSQDRTVKFF
-,TRBJ2-1,TRBD2,TRBV2,TGTGCCACCAACACCGAAGCGGGAGGGTCCCACAATGAGCAGTTCTTC,CATNTEAGGSHNEQFF
-,TRBJ2-3,-,TRBV7-3,TGTGCCAGCAGCTTGGTGGGAGATACAGATACGCAGTATTTT,CASSLVGDTDTQYF
-,TRBJ2-3,-,TRBV3-1,TGTGCCAGCAGCATTTGTTATCTTGTCATGCAAGATACGCAGTATTTT,CASSICYLVMQDTQYF
-,TRBJ2-2,TRBD2,TRBV20-1,TGCCTCGAGGACGGGAGGTCTAGCACCGGGGAGCTGTTTTTT,CLEDGRSSTGELFF